This T cell receptor (beta chain) was identified during a study of T cells after yellow fever vaccination. Trimming left V 3 bases short and J 7 bases short, with 10 bases between. CDR1 and CDR2 (germline): MNHNS, SASEGT. CDR3 length: 13 amino acids. There are a few counts of this clonotype. Its target is not known. Study-wide results and limits: Boosting was followed by the reappearance of most primary-vaccination clones (roughly 95% CD4, about 88% CD8).

MiXCR was run by TCRdb on the 5' RACE reads, yielding one entry per CDR3 protein. The sample has hundreds of thousands of distinct CDR3 sequences; approximately 3.8% are singletons. V usage is TRBV6-1 and J usage is TRBJ2-1; D perhaps matches TRBD2 (6 bases). The source material was PBMCs, sampled on the day of the yellow fever booster vaccination. This clonotype was sampled from a man between 18 and 35 years old who received the YFV17D yellow fever vaccine. CDR3 DNA: TGTGCCAGCAGTGACCGACGGGGGAATGAGCAGTTCTTC. It specifies CASSDRRGNEQFF.